A single sample gave rise to the 5 T cell receptor beta chains below, sequenced in a study of blood T cell repertoires in COVID-19. The method was immunoSEQ multiplex PCR; TCRdb's version includes in-frame clones alone and lacks a portion of them. The table shows under 70,000 clones, with roughly 89% occurring only once. The sequenced sample consisted of peripheral blood. The receptors originated from a man aged 50-59 years with acute or convalescent COVID-19.

The V and J genes are TRBV9 and TRBJ2-7, with 7 nucleotides matching TRBD2. The CDR3 is made up of 15 amino acids. Trimming cost V 0 bases and J 2 bases; bases outside gene matches: 5. Germline lookup yields CDR1 SGDLS and CDR2 YYNGEE. The CDR3 nucleotides are TGTGCCAGCAGCGTAGGGGGGGGACTTCCCTACGAGCAGTACTTC. Protein product: CASSVGGGLPYEQYF. Combining the CDR3 with reference TRBV9 and TRBJ2-7 gives the whole variable domain DSGVTQTPKHLITATGQRVTLRCSPRSGDLSVYWYQQSLDQGLQFLIQYYNGEERAKGNILERFSAQQFPDLHSELNLSSLELGDSALYFCASSVGGGLPYEQYFGPGTRLTVT.

The chain carries TRBV6-4 and TRBJ1-1, with 8 nucleotides matching TRBD1. V lost 9 bases and J lost 3; bases outside the gene matches: 12. CDR3 length: 15 residues. Germline CDR1 and CDR2: MRHNA and SNTAGT. In nucleotides, the CDR3 is TGTGCCAGTTCTATGACAGGGGCGAGGGACACTGAAGCTTTCTTT. It encodes CASSMTGARDTEAFF.

The rearrangement links TRBV11-2 to TRBJ2-1, with TRBD2 as a possible D gene (5 bases). The CDR3 loop spans 16 amino acids. Trimming left V 1 base short and J 4 bases short, with 14 bases between. Looked up from germline, CDR1 is SGHAT and CDR2 is FQNNGV. The CDR3 DNA reads as TGTGCCAGCAGCTTAGTGAGGAGGATGGATTACAATGAGCAGTTCTTC. Residues: CASSLVRRMDYNEQFF. Based on the CDR3 plus reference TRBV11-2 and TRBJ2-1, the full variable domain is EAGVAQSPRYKIIEKRQSVAFWCNPISGHATLYWYQQILGQGPKLLIQFQNNGVVDDSQLPKDRFSAERLKGVDSTLKIQPAKLEDSAVYLCASSLVRRMDYNEQFFGPGTRLTVL.

CDR3 bases: TGTGCCAGCAGCGTAGCAAGGACAGGAGACGAGCAGTACTTC. It specifies CASSVARTGDEQYF. The chain couples TRBV9 to TRBJ2-7; 7 bases agree with TRBD1. The CDR3 loop spans 14 amino acids. Looked up from germline, CDR1 is SGDLS and CDR2 is YYNGEE. The J segment lost 5 bases and the V segment lost 0 bases, leaving 5 bases of the junction unmatched.

This chain connects TRBV30 to TRBJ2-1; D ambiguous. V was pared by 4 bases and J by 3 bases, with 10 bases between. The CDR3 runs to 13 residues. CDR1 and CDR2 from the germline V gene are GTSNPN and SVGIG (reference sequence). The CDR3 is CAWTEFLYNEQFF. For the CDR3, the DNA is TGTGCCTGGACAGAATTCCTCTACAATGAGCAGTTCTTC.